This TCR beta chain was identified during a study of blood T cell repertoires in COVID-19. Study background: Italy, Spain and the United States were the sources of the convalescent and acute COVID-19 samples. PBMCs, B-cell-depleted T cells, or T cells provided the cDNA or gDNA that made up the material.

Generated by immunoSEQ multiplex PCR, the TCRdb table keeps only in-frame clones and is missing some. The repertoire holds 270,000 or so clones, with 80% to 95% as singletons. Exposed enrollees had met someone with a PCR-confirmed or clinician-diagnosed COVID-19 case at some point within the 2 weeks before study entry. The TCR was taken from a man aged 35-49 years who had been exposed to COVID-19. Sequences were obtained from PBMCs or T cells enriched from blood (not recorded which).

CDR3 residues: CATELGLLNEKLFF. The CDR3 DNA sequence: TGTGCCACCGAACTGGGACTCCTTAATGAAAAACTGTTTTTT. The rearrangement links TRBV7-9 to TRBJ1-4; perhaps TRBD1 as D (5 bases). V gave up 10 bases and J gave up 4 bases, with 16 bases separating them. Germline loops: CDR1 SEHNR, CDR2 FQNEAQ (reference sequence). The CDR3 sequence is 14 residues long.